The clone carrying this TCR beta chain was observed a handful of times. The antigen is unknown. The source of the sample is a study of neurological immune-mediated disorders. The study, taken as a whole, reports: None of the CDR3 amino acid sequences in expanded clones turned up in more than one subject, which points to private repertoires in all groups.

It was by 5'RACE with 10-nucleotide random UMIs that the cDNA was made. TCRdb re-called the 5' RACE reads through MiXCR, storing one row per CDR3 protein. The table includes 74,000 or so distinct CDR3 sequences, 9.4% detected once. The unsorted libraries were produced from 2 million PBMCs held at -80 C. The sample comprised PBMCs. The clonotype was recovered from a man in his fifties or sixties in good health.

CDR3 in amino acids: CASSWTSGTEQFF. The CDR3 DNA is TGTGCCAGCAGCTGGACTAGCGGGACTGAGCAGTTCTTC. This rearrangement joins TRBV7-3 to TRBJ2-1; 12 bases line up with TRBD2. V lost 4 bases to trimming and J lost 9 bases; unmatched junction nucleotides: 1. CDR3 length: 13 residues. CDR1 and CDR2 from the germline V gene are SGHTA and FQGTGA.